This is a list of T cell receptor beta chains from one sample in a study of shared clonotypes between healthy human individuals. The data were produced by immunoSEQ multiplex PCR, yet TCRdb's version contains in-frame clones alone and is incomplete. Among roughly 640,000 clones, roughly 97% were seen once, and the ten largest hold 0.055% to 0.07%. Sequencing was performed on naive CD4+ T cells sorted from blood. Receptors were obtained from a woman younger than 45 in good health. Both conserved end residues are part of each CDR3. Fields, in order: D gene, V gene, clone size, J gene, CDR3 protein, CDR3 DNA. A D gene is named only where the DNA matches it firmly. Where a row states a size, it is once, few, many or the class of an expanded clone; other rows omit it.

D gene: NA; V gene: TRBV27; clone size: NA; J gene: TRBJ2-7; CDR3 protein: CASSLYEQYF; CDR3 DNA: TGTGCCAGCAGTTTATACGAGCAGTACTTC
D gene: NA; V gene: TRBV15; clone size: NA; J gene: TRBJ1-4; CDR3 protein: CATSRVGKGEKLFF; CDR3 DNA: TGTGCCACCAGCAGAGTGGGCAAGGGTGAAAAACTGTTTTTT
D gene: NA; V gene: TRBV21-1; clone size: NA; J gene: TRBJ2-3; CDR3 protein: CASSKDNSTQYF; CDR3 DNA: TGTGCCAGCAGCAAAGATAACAGTACGCAGTATTTT
D gene: NA; V gene: TRBV18; clone size: NA; J gene: TRBJ2-2; CDR3 protein: CASSPPGLDRGELFF; CDR3 DNA: TGTGCCAGCTCACCACCAGGTTTGGACCGCGGGGAGCTGTTTTTT
D gene: NA; V gene: TRBV5-1; clone size: NA; J gene: TRBJ1-3; CDR3 protein: CASSPLPGTTGNTIYF; CDR3 DNA: TGCGCCAGCAGCCCCCTGCCCGGGACGACGGGAAACACCATATATTTT
D gene: NA; V gene: TRBV19; clone size: NA; J gene: TRBJ1-2; CDR3 protein: CASSTGRGYGYTF; CDR3 DNA: TGTGCCAGTAGTACAGGACGGGGCTATGGCTACACCTTC
D gene: TRBD2; V gene: TRBV4-1; clone size: NA; J gene: TRBJ2-3; CDR3 protein: CASSQDPGTSSDTQYF; CDR3 DNA: TGCGCCAGCAGCCAAGATCCTGGGACTAGCTCGGATACGCAGTATTTT
D gene: TRBD2; V gene: TRBV4-1; clone size: NA; J gene: TRBJ2-7; CDR3 protein: CASSQDLSGSMYEQYF; CDR3 DNA: TGCGCCAGCAGCCAAGATTTAAGCGGGAGTATGTACGAGCAGTACTTC
D gene: TRBD1; V gene: TRBV5-1; clone size: NA; J gene: TRBJ1-3; CDR3 protein: CASSIRPGQSSGNTIYF; CDR3 DNA: TGCGCCAGCAGTATCAGGCCGGGACAGAGCTCTGGAAACACCATATATTTT
D gene: NA; V gene: TRBV28; clone size: NA; J gene: TRBJ2-3; CDR3 protein: CASSPVTDTQYF; CDR3 DNA: TGTGCCAGCAGTCCGGTCACAGATACGCAGTATTTT
D gene: TRBD1; V gene: TRBV5-1; clone size: once; J gene: TRBJ2-2; CDR3 protein: CASSLTTGAAGELFF; CDR3 DNA: TGCGCCAGCAGCCTGACGACAGGGGCAGCCGGGGAGCTGTTTTTT
D gene: TRBD1; V gene: TRBV30; clone size: NA; J gene: TRBJ1-4; CDR3 protein: CAWSGDSFQEEKLFF; CDR3 DNA: TGTGCCTGGAGCGGGGACAGTTTTCAGGAGGAAAAACTGTTTTTT
D gene: NA; V gene: TRBV7-9; clone size: NA; J gene: TRBJ2-5; CDR3 protein: CASSLSPGGQETQYF; CDR3 DNA: TGTGCCAGCAGCCTTAGTCCAGGCGGCCAAGAGACCCAGTACTTC
D gene: TRBD1; V gene: TRBV7-9; clone size: few; J gene: TRBJ1-1; CDR3 protein: CASSKLGGGMNTEAFF; CDR3 DNA: TGTGCCAGCAGCAAATTAGGAGGGGGCATGAACACTGAAGCTTTCTTT
D gene: NA; V gene: TRBV28; clone size: NA; J gene: TRBJ1-5; CDR3 protein: CASTGRFNQPQHF; CDR3 DNA: TGTGCCAGCACGGGCAGGTTTAATCAGCCCCAGCATTTT
D gene: NA; V gene: TRBV18; clone size: NA; J gene: TRBJ2-7; CDR3 protein: CASSPEYEQYF; CDR3 DNA: TGTGCCAGCTCACCAGAATACGAGCAGTACTTC
D gene: TRBD1; V gene: TRBV11-2; clone size: NA; J gene: TRBJ1-2; CDR3 protein: CASSLSTGGYANYGYTF; CDR3 DNA: TGTGCCAGCAGCTTATCGACAGGGGGCTACGCTAACTATGGCTACACCTTC
D gene: TRBD1; V gene: TRBV28; clone size: NA; J gene: TRBJ1-1; CDR3 protein: CASSLGYRGNTEAFF; CDR3 DNA: TGTGCCAGCAGTTTGGGCTACAGGGGGAACACTGAAGCTTTCTTT
D gene: TRBD1; V gene: TRBV10-3; clone size: NA; J gene: TRBJ1-2; CDR3 protein: CAISEDSGGDYGYTF; CDR3 DNA: TGTGCCATCAGTGAGGATTCAGGGGGCGACTATGGCTACACCTTC
D gene: NA; V gene: TRBV2; clone size: NA; J gene: TRBJ2-5; CDR3 protein: CASTPNGVPETQYF; CDR3 DNA: TGTGCCAGCACTCCGAACGGGGTCCCAGAGACCCAGTACTTC
D gene: TRBD2; V gene: TRBV27; clone size: NA; J gene: TRBJ2-7; CDR3 protein: CAAGAGRVSYEQYF; CDR3 DNA: TGTGCCGCCGGAGCGGGAAGAGTATCCTACGAGCAGTACTTC
D gene: TRBD2; V gene: TRBV29-1; clone size: NA; J gene: TRBJ2-1; CDR3 protein: CSVEVLAGDGNEQFF; CDR3 DNA: TGCAGCGTTGAGGTTCTAGCGGGAGACGGCAATGAGCAGTTCTTC
D gene: NA; V gene: TRBV5-4; clone size: once; J gene: TRBJ2-7; CDR3 protein: CASSDPRDFREQYF; CDR3 DNA: TGTGCCAGCAGCGACCCCCGGGACTTCCGCGAGCAGTACTTC
D gene: NA; V gene: TRBV7-9; clone size: NA; J gene: TRBJ1-1; CDR3 protein: CASSPPRGIGTEAFF; CDR3 DNA: TGTGCCAGCAGCCCTCCGCGGGGGATAGGTACTGAAGCTTTCTTT